The 3 T cell receptor beta chains below all came from one sample that was sequenced in a study of T-cell memory formation after mild COVID-19. TCRdb re-called the 5' RACE reads through MiXCR, storing one row per CDR3 protein. The sample yields 580,000 or so distinct CDR3 sequences, approximately 15% seen once. The sequenced sample consisted of PBMCs or a T cell subset sorted from them (not recorded which). All receptors derive from an adult woman who had mild COVID-19 (a few samples of this study predate the infection). Cell type and time point are not known.

The rearrangement uses TRBV7-9 and TRBJ1-6, with TRBD1 identical over 7 bases. V lost 5 bases to trimming and J lost 9 bases; unmatched junction nucleotides: 7. Germline V gene sequence: CDR1 SEHNR, CDR2 FQNEAQ (reference sequence). This CDR3 is 14 amino acids long. Written as DNA, the CDR3 is TGTGCCAGCAGCCCATCGACAGGGTTTTCACCCCTCCACTTT. Protein sequence: CASSPSTGFSPLHF.

This chain links TRBV6-5 with TRBJ2-1; perhaps D is TRBD1 or TRBD2 (7 bases each). V lost 7 bases, J lost 8 bases, and 21 bases lay in between. CDR3 size: 15 residues. The V gene's germline CDR1 is MNHEY and CDR2 SVGAGI. The CDR3 DNA sequence: TGTGCCAGCACCCTACTTTGGGGAGGGGGCCATGAGCAGTTCTTC. Translated: CASTLLWGGGHEQFF.

The V gene is TRBV7-9, the J gene TRBJ2-1, with unresolved D. There are 14 residues in the CDR3. CDR1 is SEHNR, CDR2 FQNEAQ, per germline (reference sequence). V was pared by 1 base and J by 4 bases, with 8 bases between. CDR3 in amino acids: CASSLEAYYNEQFF. CDR3 sequence (DNA): TGTGCCAGCAGCTTAGAGGCTTATTACAATGAGCAGTTCTTC.